Presented here are 9 T cell receptor beta chains from one specimen sequenced in a study of T-cell reconstitution after alpha-beta-depleted transplantation in children. The authors prepared the TCRbeta library with unique molecular identifiers. One entry per CDR3 protein, called by TCRdb with MiXCR from the PCR reads. Of roughly 420,000 distinct CDR3 sequences listed, around 15% were seen once; the top ten hold under 30%. The sequencing used PBMCs, mostly from graft donor cells, collected 360 days after TCRalphabeta/CD19-depleted stem cell transplant. These receptor sequences come from a boy under two years old who had a stem cell transplant for Wiskott-Aldrich syndrome, so the T cells may come from the graft donor.

This clonotype has a handful of counts. The chain couples TRBV7-8 to TRBJ2-3; D is undetermined. Trimming took off 1 base at V and 7 bases at J, with 3 bases between the two ends. CDR1 is SGHVS and CDR2 is FQNEAQ in the germline V gene. The CDR3 is 11 amino acids. The CDR3 reads CASSLEHTQYF. The CDR3 coding sequence is TGTGCCAGCAGCTTAGAACATACGCAGTATTTT.

The chain carries TRBV11-2 and TRBJ2-1; D is perhaps TRBD2 (6 bases). CDR3 size: 14 residues. Germline V gene sequence: CDR1 SGHAT, CDR2 FQNNGV. Trimming took 3 bases from V and 7 from J, leaving 13 bases between them. The CDR3 coding sequence is TGTGCCAGCAGCTTTGGGGGGAAATTAAATGAGCAGTTCTTC. Translation gives CASSFGGKLNEQFF.

This clonotype was recorded a few times. V is TRBV6-6 and J is TRBJ1-4; possible D gene TRBD1, 6 bases. V lost 6 bases and J 10 bases, leaving 12 bases between the germline ends. Germline values: CDR1 MNHNY, CDR2 SVGAGI (reference sequence). This CDR3 has 12 residues. As DNA, the CDR3 is TGTGCCAGCAGCCCGAGGGGGAGAAAACTGTTTTTT. This codes for CASSPRGRKLFF.

This chain uses TRBV12-3 or TRBV12-4 with TRBJ2-1, with D maybe TRBD2 (7 bases). The V end lost 2 bases, the J end lost 8 bases, and 16 bases lay between the germline ends. This CDR3 contains 15 residues. As DNA, the CDR3 is TGTGCCAGCAGTTTAATGGGGGGGGCGCCGCATGAGCAGTTCTTC. Translation gives CASSLMGGAPHEQFF.

This clonotype was seen more than once but under ten times. The V gene is TRBV12-3 or TRBV12-4, the J gene TRBJ2-3; no definite D call. Trimming pared 3 bases from V and 0 bases from J, leaving 10 bases between. This CDR3 has 15 residues. The CDR3 DNA sequence: TGTGCCAGCAGTTTCCCCGGAAGTAGCACAGATACGCAGTATTTT. Protein: CASSFPGSSTDTQYF.

The CDR3 sequence: CASSSSPGLAILVFYNEQFF. CDR3 bases: TGTGCCAGCAGCTCTAGTCCGGGACTAGCGATCCTAGTATTTTACAATGAGCAGTTCTTC. The gene calls are TRBV11-2 and TRBJ2-1, with TRBD2 matching over 10 bases. CDR1 is SGHAT, CDR2 FQNNGV, per germline. Germline trimming cut 4 bases from V and 4 bases from J; bases unmatched to any gene: 19. The CDR3 consists of 20 residues.

This clonotype was detected only a few times. Since the CDR3 does not end with the conserved phenylalanine or tryptophan, this likely comes from a read error. The rearrangement uses TRBV15 and TRBJ2-5; 11 bases align to TRBD1. This CDR3 spans 17 amino acids. J lost 5 bases, V lost 5 bases, and 13 bases had no gene match. Germline CDR1 LNHNV, CDR2 YYDKDF (reference sequence). Written as DNA, the CDR3 is TGTGCCACCAGCGCCTGGGACAGGGGGTTATTAATGGAGACCCAGTACCTC. Translation: CATSAWDRGLLMETQYL.

The chain recombines TRBV7-8 with TRBJ2-7, with no clear D. V lost 5 bases and J 7 bases, leaving 24 bases between the germline ends. CDR1 is SGHVS, CDR2 FQNEAQ, per germline. This CDR3 comprises 16 residues. The CDR3 region is CASSPRYPGQLLEQYF. CDR3 in DNA: TGTGCCAGCAGCCCCCGATACCCGGGCCAGCTTTTGGAGCAGTACTTC.

This clonotype showed up just a few times. V and J are TRBV7-2 and TRBJ2-3; D is tentatively TRBD1 or TRBD2 (5 bases each). This CDR3 has 17 residues. Trimming removed 5 bases at V and 2 bases at J, with 20 bases between. Germline V gives CDR1 SGHTA, CDR2 FQGNSA. CDR3 sequence (DNA): TGTGCCAGCAGCCGCCGGGACCAAGCCCTCCACACAGATACGCAGTATTTT. Encoded protein: CASSRRDQALHTDTQYF.